Listed below are T cell receptor beta chains from one sample, sequenced in a study of blood T cell repertoires in COVID-19. TCRdb's copy holds only in-frame clones and misses some; the assay was immunoSEQ multiplex PCR. The sample lists roughly 56,000 clones; roughly nine tenths were seen once. Input material: peripheral blood. These receptors were collected from a human donor in a cohort sampled during active COVID-19. Both conserved end residues are part of each CDR3. A D gene is named only where the DNA matches it firmly. Expanded clones get a size class; other rows say once, few or many, or leave the size out.

>TRBV12-3/TRBV12-4|-|-|12|TRBJ1-2
CASSLGHQGYTF
TGTGCCAGCAGTTTGGGCCACCAGGGCTACACCTTC
>TRBV7-8|-|TRBD1|14|TRBJ1-5
CASSADRGDQPQHF
TGTGCCAGCAGCGCGGACAGGGGGGATCAGCCCCAGCATTTT
>TRBV4-2|-|TRBD2|15|TRBJ2-1
CASSQDRLGGAWQFF
TGTGCCAGCAGCCAAGACCGGCTCGGGGGGGCCTGGCAGTTCTTC
>TRBV7-2|-|-|14|TRBJ2-5
CASSFQGGQETQYF
TGTGCCAGCAGCTTCCAGGGCGGTCAAGAGACCCAGTACTTC
>TRBV27|-|-|13|TRBJ2-7
CASGLSGAIEQYF
TGTGCCAGCGGCTTGTCAGGGGCGATCGAGCAGTACTTC
>TRBV5-4|-|TRBD1|14|TRBJ1-2
CASSPGTANYGYTF
TGTGCCAGCAGCCCGGGGACAGCTAACTATGGCTACACCTTC
>TRBV6-5|-|-|16|TRBJ1-1
CASSYWGGRQSTEAFF
TGTGCCAGCAGTTACTGGGGCGGCCGACAGAGTACTGAAGCTTTCTTT
>TRBV4-1|once|TRBD1|18|TRBJ1-6
CASTPQGVRVSRNSPLHF
TGCGCCAGCACCCCGCAGGGGGTGCGGGTTTCGCGGAATTCACCCCTCCACTTT
>TRBV7-2|-|TRBD2|17|TRBJ2-3
CASSLALAGGYTDTQYF
TGTGCCAGCAGCTTAGCCCTAGCGGGGGGCTACACAGATACGCAGTATTTT
>TRBV7-3|-|TRBD1|15|TRBJ1-2
CASSLGTGKNYGYTF
TGTGCCAGCAGCTTAGGGACAGGGAAAAACTATGGCTACACCTTC
>TRBV5-1|few|TRBD1|15|TRBJ1-6
CASSLTGDYNSPLHF
TGCGCCAGCAGCTTAACAGGGGATTATAATTCACCCCTCCACTTT
>TRBV2|-|-|12|TRBJ2-1
CASRLLINEQFF
TGTGCCAGCCGCCTACTTATTAATGAGCAGTTCTTC
>TRBV5-6|-|-|15|TRBJ2-2
CASSLAGLPIGELFF
TGTGCCAGCAGCTTGGCAGGACTTCCGATCGGGGAGCTGTTTTTT
>TRBV27|-|-|16|TRBJ2-7
CASTLRWQVPSYEQYF
TGTGCCAGCACACTCCGATGGCAGGTTCCCTCCTACGAGCAGTACTTC
>TRBV11-2|-|-|14|TRBJ2-1
CASSLGWLYNEQFF
TGTGCCAGCAGCTTAGGGTGGCTCTACAATGAGCAGTTCTTC
>TRBV12-3/TRBV12-4|-|TRBD1|13|TRBJ1-1
CASGPRGDTEAFF
TGTGCCAGCGGTCCCAGGGGGGACACTGAAGCTTTCTTT
>TRBV7-6|-|TRBD1|19|TRBJ1-3
CASSLADGVTGVSGNTIYF
TGTGCCAGCAGCTTAGCCGATGGGGTGACAGGGGTCTCTGGAAACACCATATATTTT
>TRBV19|-|-|15|TRBJ2-2
CASSWADTYTGELFF
TGTGCCAGTAGTTGGGCTGACACATACACCGGGGAGCTGTTTTTT
>TRBV11-2|few|-|13|TRBJ2-7
CASSLWHPYEQYF
TGTGCCAGCAGCTTATGGCACCCCTACGAGCAGTACTTC
>TRBV4-3|-|TRBD2|15|TRBJ2-3
CASSTGTSITDTQYF
TGCGCCAGCAGTACCGGGACTAGTATAACAGATACGCAGTATTTT
>TRBV9|-|TRBD1|15|TRBJ1-1
CASSIRTGWDTEAFF
TGTGCCAGCAGCATACGGACAGGGTGGGACACTGAAGCTTTCTTT
>TRBV6-5|-|-|12|TRBJ2-7
CASSYRTGEQYF
TGTGCCAGCAGTTACCGAACAGGAGAGCAGTACTTC
>TRBV5-8|-|-|13|TRBJ1-2
CASSFAITGGYTF
TGTGCCAGCAGCTTTGCCATAACTGGTGGCTACACCTTC
>TRBV19|-|-|16|TRBJ1-4
CASSITGRSRNEKLFF
TGTGCCAGTAGTATTACGGGGAGGAGCCGGAATGAAAAACTGTTTTTT
>TRBV15|-|TRBD1|15|TRBJ2-1
CATSRDQGAGNEQFF
TGTGCCACCAGCAGAGATCAGGGGGCGGGTAATGAGCAGTTCTTC
>TRBV19|-|-|16|TRBJ1-1
CASTPRVPKAGTEAFF
TGTGCCAGTACCCCGAGGGTCCCCAAAGCGGGCACTGAAGCTTTCTTT
>TRBV5-1|-|TRBD1|14|TRBJ1-1
CASSLQGRETEAFF
TGCGCCAGCAGCTTACAGGGGCGAGAGACTGAAGCTTTCTTT
>TRBV30|once|-|15|TRBJ1-6
CAWSVSDLPNSPLHF
TGTGCCTGGAGTGTCTCGGACTTGCCGAATTCACCCCTCCACTTT
>TRBV7-2|-|TRBD2|15|TRBJ2-3
CASSSRLAGTDTQYF
TGTGCCAGCAGCTCCCGACTAGCGGGGACAGATACGCAGTATTTT
>TRBV7-9|-|TRBD1|16|TRBJ1-2
CASSFPGTGRIYGYTF
TGTGCCAGCAGCTTTCCTGGGACAGGGCGGATCTATGGCTACACCTTC
>TRBV6-6|-|TRBD1|16|TRBJ1-2
CASSYSTGGRNYGYTF
TGTGCCAGCAGTTACTCGACAGGGGGGAGGAACTATGGCTACACCTTC
>TRBV4-1|-|TRBD1|18|TRBJ1-2
CASSQDWGRGSTSYGYTF
TGCGCCAGCAGCCAAGATTGGGGCAGGGGGAGCACGAGCTATGGCTACACCTTC
>TRBV7-9|-|-|14|TRBJ2-3
CASSEEGSTDTQYF
TGTGCCAGCAGTGAAGAGGGAAGCACAGATACGCAGTATTTT
>TRBV7-8|-|TRBD2|18|TRBJ2-5
CASSSLTSGGIKQETQYF
TGTGCCAGCAGCTCATTGACTAGCGGGGGCATAAAACAAGAGACCCAGTACTTC
>TRBV3-1/TRBV3-2|-|-|12|TRBJ1-3
CASSQSENTIYF
TGTGCCAGCAGCCAAAGTGAGAACACCATATATTTT
>TRBV5-6|-|-|15|TRBJ1-3
CASSLTGSSGNTIYF
TGTGCCAGCAGCTTAACAGGGAGCTCTGGAAACACCATATATTTT
>TRBV7-9|once|TRBD1|15|TRBJ2-1
CASSVRDRADHEQFF
TGTGCCAGCAGCGTCCGGGACAGGGCTGATCATGAGCAGTTCTTC
>TRBV7-9|-|TRBD1|15|TRBJ2-2
CASSPGQANTGELFF
TGTGCCAGCAGCCCCGGACAGGCGAACACCGGGGAGCTGTTTTTT
>TRBV5-1|-|TRBD2|15|TRBJ2-1
CASSQGLAGGDEQFF
TGCGCCAGCAGCCAAGGACTAGCGGGGGGGGACGAGCAGTTCTTC
>TRBV19|-|-|13|TRBJ1-2
CASSRLGGAGYTF
TGTGCCAGTAGTAGACTGGGTGGGGCTGGCTACACCTTC
>TRBV29-1|-|-|13|TRBJ1-1
CSVRHGGSTEAFF
TGCAGCGTTCGGCACGGGGGGAGCACTGAAGCTTTCTTT